The 28 T cell receptor beta chains below all came from one sample that was sequenced in a study of blood T cell repertoires in COVID-19. TCRdb keeps only in-frame clones here, not all; method: immunoSEQ multiplex PCR. The sample gives 65,000 to 90,000 clones, around 79% of which show up once; more than 25% is in the top ten. The sample was peripheral blood. These receptors all stem from a man in his 60s with active or convalescent COVID-19.

V gene TRBV30 combines with J gene TRBJ2-3, with 8 bases fitting TRBD2. V was clipped by 4 bases and J by 8 bases; unmatched bases: 8. This CDR3 contains 13 residues. CDR1 and CDR2 (germline): GTSNPN, SVGIG (reference sequence). The DNA of the CDR3 is TGTGCCTGGACAAGCGGGGGACTGGGTACGCAGTATTTT. This gives the protein CAWTSGGLGTQYF.

This rearrangement joins TRBV5-5 to TRBJ1-3; the D gene is possibly TRBD1 (5 bases). From germline, CDR1 is SGHKS and CDR2 YYEKEE (reference sequence). This CDR3 comprises 13 residues. Trimming shortened V by 4 bases and J by 2 bases, and 7 bases separated the two germline ends. CDR3: CASSPRAGNTIYF. As DNA, the CDR3 is TGTGCCAGCAGCCCCAGGGCTGGAAACACCATATATTTT.

The V and J genes are TRBV10-3 and TRBJ2-1; 7 nucleotides agree with TRBD2. The J segment lost 6 bases and the V segment lost 8 bases, leaving 13 bases of the junction unmatched. From germline, CDR1 is ENHRY and CDR2 SYGVKD. The CDR3 is 15 residues long. The CDR3 coding sequence is TGTGCCATCGCTACCGGCGGGGGATTAGGCAATGAGCAGTTCTTC. This sequence encodes CAIATGGGLGNEQFF.

V is TRBV3-1 (or the pseudogene TRBV3-2) and J is TRBJ2-5; TRBD1 agrees at 8 bases. CDR1 LGHDT and CDR2 YNNKEL come from the germline V gene (reference sequence). The CDR3 is 17 residues long. Trimming took 7 bases from V and 0 from J; bases not matched to a gene: 13. The CDR3 nucleotides are TGTGCCAGCAACAAAGGACAGGGCATCCCCAACCAAGAGACCCAGTACTTC. Amino acid sequence: CASNKGQGIPNQETQYF.

This chain connects TRBV2 to TRBJ2-4; TRBD2 is a possible D gene (5 bases). V lost 6 bases, J lost 4 bases, and 10 bases lay in between. The CDR3 contains 13 residues. The germline V gene encodes CDR1 SNHLY and CDR2 FYNNEI. This chain's CDR3 is CASRPGLKNIQYF. The CDR3 DNA reads as TGTGCCAGCAGACCCGGACTTAAAAACATTCAGTACTTC.

The chain uses TRBV6-5 and TRBJ2-5; TRBD1 aligns across 9 bases. Germline V gene lookup returns CDR1 MNHEY and CDR2 SVGAGI. The CDR3 sequence is 16 residues long. The V gene end was trimmed by 0 bases and the J gene end by 6 bases; junction bases not matched to a gene: 8. Here the CDR3 DNA reads TGTGCCAGCAGTTACTCCGCGGGACAGGGTGGAAAGACCCAGTACTTC. This translates into CASSYSAGQGGKTQYF.

This clone has ten or more counts. The sample carries other DNA sequences with the same CDR3. The chain links TRBV30 to TRBJ2-3; D might be TRBD2 (6 bases). This CDR3 is 15 amino acids long. V was clipped by 1 base and J by 0 bases, with 11 bases between them. Germline V CDR1 and CDR2: GTSNPN, SVGIG (reference sequence). Here the CDR3 reads CAWSGLAGSTDTQYF. DNA for the CDR3: TGTGCCTGGAGTGGACTTGCGGGGAGCACAGATACGCAGTATTTT.

The table lists this clone with a few counts. The V and J genes are TRBV5-1 and TRBJ2-7, with TRBD1 identical over 9 bases. Looked up from germline, CDR1 is SGHRS and CDR2 is YFSETQ. V shed 3 bases and J 6 bases; nucleotides not matched to a gene: 4. The CDR3 is made up of 13 amino acids. The DNA for the CDR3 is TGCGCCAGCAGCTGGGGACAGGGTCGCGAGCAGTACTTC. This sequence encodes CASSWGQGREQYF.

In its sample, this clone was seen a few times. The gene calls are TRBV4-2 and TRBJ2-3; no firm D call. The V and J ends lost 2 bases and 3 bases respectively, with 6 bases between them. Germline V CDR1 and CDR2: LGHNA, YNFKEQ. This CDR3 contains 13 residues. The CDR3 DNA follows: TGTGCCAGCAGCCAACTAATTACAGATACGCAGTATTTT. It yields the protein CASSQLITDTQYF.

This clone was counted only a few times. The chain couples TRBV7-9 to TRBJ1-5; 9 bases are shared with TRBD1. V lost 2 bases to trimming and J lost 0 bases; unmatched junction nucleotides: 8. Per germline, CDR1 SEHNR and CDR2 FQNEAQ (reference sequence). The CDR3 totals 18 residues. CDR3 nucleotide sequence: TGTGCCAGCAGCTTAATCGGGGGGACAGGGTATAGCAATCAGCCCCAGCATTTT. As protein: CASSLIGGTGYSNQPQHF.

CDR3 sequence (DNA): TGTGCCAGTAGCGTGCCCCTTAATCCAGATACGCAGTATTTT. Translated: CASSVPLNPDTQYF. The V call is TRBV25-1, the J call TRBJ2-3, with a possible D match to TRBD2 (5 bases). Germline V gene lookup returns CDR1 MGHDK and CDR2 SYGVNS. This CDR3 comprises 14 residues. Deletions cut 9 bases from V and 4 bases from J, with 17 bases between.

The chain employs TRBV5-1 and TRBJ2-3; D unresolved. Germline V gene data show CDR1 as SGHRS and CDR2 as YFSETQ. CDR3 length: 14 amino acids. Trimming pared 4 bases from V and 0 bases from J, leaving 9 bases between. CDR3 bases: TGCGCCAGCAGCCTCTCTTTGAGCACAGATACGCAGTATTTT. It codes for CASSLSLSTDTQYF.

V and J are TRBV5-1 and TRBJ2-5; D unresolved. This CDR3 comprises 15 residues. Per the germline V gene, CDR1 is SGHRS and CDR2 is YFSETQ. V lost 0 bases to trimming and J lost 0 bases, with 9 bases between them. DNA of the CDR3: TGCGCCAGCAGCTTGGGAGCAGGATACCAAGAGACCCAGTACTTC. Its translation is CASSLGAGYQETQYF.

This clone was seen more than once but under ten times. The chain uses TRBV9 and TRBJ2-3; D is possibly TRBD1 (5 bases). Germline V lookup: CDR1 SGDLS, CDR2 YYNGEE. V was shortened by 2 bases and J by 6 bases, with 13 bases between the two germline ends. This CDR3 comprises 14 residues. Here the CDR3 DNA reads TGTGCCAGCAGCGTTTCCAGGGAATGGGATACGCAGTATTTT. Translation gives CASSVSREWDTQYF.

The chain links TRBV7-8 to TRBJ1-1; 9 bases align to TRBD1. V lost 2 bases, J lost 4 bases, and 5 bases stayed unmatched. There are 15 residues in the CDR3. Germline-derived CDR1 and CDR2 are SGHVS and FQNEAQ. Written as DNA, the CDR3 is TGTGCCAGCAGCTTAATGACAGGGGGAATCACTGAAGCTTTCTTT. This encodes CASSLMTGGITEAFF.

This clone has a handful of counts. This chain connects TRBV10-2 to TRBJ2-5; D is undetermined. The CDR3 loop spans 13 amino acids. Germline V gives CDR1 WSHSY, CDR2 SAAADI. V lost 0 bases and J lost 4, with 6 bases in between. In nucleotides, the CDR3 is TGCGCCAGCAGTGAGTCGAACGGAGAGACCCAGTACTTC. This gives the protein CASSESNGETQYF.

This rearrangement joins TRBV5-1 to TRBJ2-1; D is uncertain. Trimming took off 4 bases at V and 1 base at J, with 12 bases between the two ends. The CDR3 sequence is 15 residues long. The germline V gene encodes CDR1 SGHRS and CDR2 YFSETQ. The CDR3 here is CASSPQAVSYNEQFF. The CDR3 DNA follows: TGCGCCAGCAGCCCCCAGGCAGTATCCTACAATGAGCAGTTCTTC.

The V call is TRBV19, the J call TRBJ2-3; 11 positions match TRBD2. The V gene end was trimmed by 11 bases and the J gene end by 0 bases; junction bases not matched to a gene: 28. Germline CDR1 and CDR2: LNHDA and SQIVND (reference sequence). There are 22 residues in the CDR3. This chain's CDR3 is CACCGWAGVGTSGHPSTDTQYF. The CDR3 nucleotides read TGTGCCTGTTGTGGGTGGGCGGGGGTCGGGACTAGCGGACACCCTAGCACAGATACGCAGTATTTT.

This clone was seen only a few times. The V gene is TRBV15, the J gene TRBJ1-5; no reliable D call. This CDR3 spans 13 amino acids. The germline V gene encodes CDR1 LNHNV and CDR2 YYDKDF (reference sequence). Trimming took off 1 base at V and 4 bases at J, with 5 bases between the two ends. The DNA for the CDR3 is TGTGCCACCAGCAGAGTCGGGAATCAGCCCCAGCATTTT. Its translation is CATSRVGNQPQHF.

The V and J genes are TRBV11-2 and TRBJ1-4, with D tentatively TRBD1 (5 bases). V was clipped by 5 bases and J by 5 bases, with 9 bases between them. Germline CDR1 reads SGHAT; CDR2 reads FQNNGV. The CDR3 is 13 amino acids. The CDR3 is CASSPGGNEKLFF. CDR3 coding DNA: TGTGCCAGCAGCCCCGGGGGAAATGAAAAACTGTTTTTT.

This chain connects TRBV9 to TRBJ2-5; 8 bases line up with TRBD2. The CDR3 has 15 residues. Germline V gene data show CDR1 as SGDLS and CDR2 as YYNGEE. The junction had 6 bases not matched to a gene; V was cut back by 0 bases and J by 5 bases. The CDR3 DNA sequence: TGTGCCAGCAGCGTAGCGGGGGCTAGCGGGGAGACCCAGTACTTC. It is translated as CASSVAGASGETQYF.

The chain links TRBV18 to TRBJ2-1, with 7 positions matching TRBD1. CDR3 size: 15 residues. Trimming cost V 3 bases and J 6 bases; bases outside gene matches: 8. Per the germline V gene, CDR1 is KGHSH and CDR2 is LQKENI. The CDR3 loop is CASSPFGTASNEQFF. The CDR3 DNA follows: TGTGCCAGCTCACCGTTCGGGACAGCGTCCAATGAGCAGTTCTTC.

V gene TRBV3-1 (or the pseudogene TRBV3-2) combines with J gene TRBJ1-5, with 8 positions matching TRBD1. Germline trimming cut 1 base from V and 0 bases from J; bases unmatched to any gene: 5. From germline, CDR1 is LGHDT and CDR2 YNNKEL (reference sequence). There are 17 residues in the CDR3. This CDR3 is CASSQGLTGGSNQPQHF. CDR3 nucleotide sequence: TGTGCCAGCAGCCAAGGGCTTACAGGGGGTAGCAATCAGCCCCAGCATTTT.

The chain employs TRBV5-1 and TRBJ2-3, with TRBD1 matching 7 bases. Germline V gives CDR1 SGHRS, CDR2 YFSETQ. Trimming removed 4 bases from V and 3 bases from J; junction bases left unmatched: 14. There are 17 residues in the CDR3. The DNA for the CDR3 is TGCGCCAGCAGCACGACCGGGACAGACAGTTTAACAGATACGCAGTATTTT. Translated: CASSTTGTDSLTDTQYF.

V gene TRBV12-3 or TRBV12-4 combines with J gene TRBJ2-3; no clear D gene. V gave up 4 bases and J gave up 6 bases, with 5 bases separating them. The CDR3 has 11 residues. The CDR3 coding sequence is TGTGCCAGCAGTTACAGTGATACGCAGTATTTT. Translation: CASSYSDTQYF.

This clone was observed a handful of times. The CDR3 loop reads CASSLRGGTGELFF. The CDR3 region has the DNA TGTGCCAGCAGCTTGCGGGGGGGAACCGGGGAGCTGTTTTTT. The V gene is TRBV11-2, the J gene TRBJ2-2, with 9 bases identical to TRBD2. Germline loops: CDR1 SGHAT, CDR2 FQNNGV. This CDR3 spans 14 amino acids. The junction had 1 base not matched to a gene; V was cut back by 3 bases and J by 5 bases.

The chain uses TRBV5-1 and TRBJ1-2; D gene unclear. Trimming removed 3 bases at V and 3 bases at J, with 6 bases between. The germline V gene encodes CDR1 SGHRS and CDR2 YFSETQ. The CDR3 loop spans 12 amino acids. DNA for the CDR3: TGCGCCAGCAGCTCCCCCGACTATGGCTACACCTTC. Its translation: CASSSPDYGYTF. Drawing the rest from reference TRBV5-1 and TRBJ1-2, the complete variable domain is KAGVTQTPRYLIKTRGQQVTLSCSPISGHRSVSWYQQTPGQGLQFLFEYFSETQRNKGNFPGRFSGRQFSNSRSEMNVSTLELGDSALYLCASSSPDYGYTFGSGTRLTVV.

The chain uses TRBV18 and TRBJ2-6; weak D call: TRBD2 (5 bases). Trimming shortened V by 6 bases and J by 0 bases, and 9 bases separated the two germline ends. The length of the CDR3 is 15 residues. Per germline, CDR1 KGHSH and CDR2 LQKENI. The CDR3 nucleotides are TGTGCCAGCTCTCCGGGGTTCTCTGGGGCCAACGTCCTGACTTTC. It yields the protein CASSPGFSGANVLTF.